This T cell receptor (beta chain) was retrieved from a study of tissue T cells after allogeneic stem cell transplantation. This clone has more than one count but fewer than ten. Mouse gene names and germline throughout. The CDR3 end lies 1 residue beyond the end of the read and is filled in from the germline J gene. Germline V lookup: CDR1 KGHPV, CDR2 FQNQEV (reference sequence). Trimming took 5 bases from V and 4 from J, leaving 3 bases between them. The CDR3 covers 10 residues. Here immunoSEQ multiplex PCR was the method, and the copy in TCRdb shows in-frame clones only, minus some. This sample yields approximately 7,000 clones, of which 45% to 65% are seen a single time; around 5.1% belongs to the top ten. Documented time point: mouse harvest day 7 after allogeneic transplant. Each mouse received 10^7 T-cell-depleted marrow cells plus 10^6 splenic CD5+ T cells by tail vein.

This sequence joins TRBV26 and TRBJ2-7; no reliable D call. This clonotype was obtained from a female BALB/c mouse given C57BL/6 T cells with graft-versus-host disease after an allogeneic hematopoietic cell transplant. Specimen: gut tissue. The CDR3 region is CASSKYEQYF. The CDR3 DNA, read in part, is TGTGCCAGCAGTAAATATGAACAGTAC.